The 25 T cell receptor beta chains below all came from one sample that was sequenced in a study of blood T cell repertoires in COVID-19. TCRdb's table, derived via immunoSEQ multiplex PCR, lists solely in-frame clones and lacks some. This table holds about 290,000 clones, around nine tenths found once. Source material: peripheral blood. The receptors derive from a woman in her thirties or forties who had recovered from COVID-19.

CDR3 nucleotide sequence: TGCGCCAGCAGCCACACCGCTAATGAAAAACTGTTTTTT. It is translated as CASSHTANEKLFF. The rearrangement uses TRBV5-1 and TRBJ1-4, with no clear D. The CDR3 covers 13 residues. The V gene lost 4 bases and the J gene lost 3 bases, with 7 bases spanning the gap. Per germline, CDR1 SGHRS and CDR2 YFSETQ.

J is TRBJ2-6 and V is TRBV28; 9 bases line up with TRBD2. The trim removed 5 bases at V and 2 bases at J, leaving 13 bases unmatched. The germline V gene encodes CDR1 MDHEN and CDR2 SYDVKM. This CDR3 is built from 19 residues. The CDR3 here is CASSTSPLAGSTGANVLTF. The CDR3 bases are TGTGCCAGCAGTACCTCCCCCCTAGCGGGATCTACTGGGGCCAACGTCCTGACTTTC. The complete variable domain, with remaining parts taken from reference TRBV28 and TRBJ2-6, reads DVKVTQSSRYLVKRTGEKVFLECVQDMDHENMFWYRQDPGLGLRLIYFSYDVKMKEKGDIPEGYSVSREKKERFSLILESASTNQTSMYLCASSTSPLAGSTGANVLTFGAGSRLTVL.

The chain uses TRBV19 and TRBJ2-1; 10 nucleotides agree with TRBD2. The ends lost 4 bases at V and 3 bases at J; junction bases unmatched: 12. The CDR3 contains 18 residues. Germline loops: CDR1 LNHDA, CDR2 SQIVND (reference sequence). Here the CDR3 DNA reads TGTGCCAGTAGTAAGTCCCCACGGACTAGCGGTATCTACAATGAGCAGTTCTTC. It specifies CASSKSPRTSGIYNEQFF. Combining the CDR3 with reference TRBV19 and TRBJ2-1 gives the whole variable domain DGGITQSPKYLFRKEGQNVTLSCEQNLNHDAMYWYRQDPGQGLRLIYYSQIVNDFQKGDIAEGYSVSREKKESFPLTVTSAQKNPTAFYLCASSKSPRTSGIYNEQFFGPGTRLTVL.

This chain links TRBV11-3 with TRBJ2-3; D may be TRBD2 (6 bases). The CDR3 extends over 16 amino acids. Germline V CDR1 and CDR2: SGHNT, YENEEA. Deletions cut 8 bases from V and 2 bases from J, with 20 bases between. The CDR3 region has the DNA TGTGCCAGCTCAAGTCGGTCGGGAGAGGACACAGATACGCAGTATTTT. This sequence encodes CASSSRSGEDTDTQYF. The variable domain in full, with the rest retrieved from reference TRBV11-3 and TRBJ2-3, is EAGVVQSPRYKIIEKKQPVAFWCNPISGHNTLYWYLQNLGQGPELLIRYENEEAVDDSQLPKDRFSAERLKGVDSTLKIQPAELGDSAVYLCASSSRSGEDTDTQYFGPGTRLTVL.

This clone was found a few times. The genes are TRBV6-1 and TRBJ2-2, with D maybe TRBD1 (5 bases). Germline values: CDR1 MNHNS, CDR2 SASEGT. V gave up 2 bases and J gave up 1 base, with 8 bases separating them. This CDR3 is 15 amino acids long. The DNA of the CDR3 is TGTGCCAGCAGTGAACAGGGTTGGAACACCGGGGAGCTGTTTTTT. It encodes CASSEQGWNTGELFF.

The chain couples TRBV19 to TRBJ1-2; 8 bases fit TRBD1. J was trimmed by 4 bases and V by 7 bases; bases with no gene match: 11. The CDR3 extends over 15 amino acids. Germline V lookup: CDR1 LNHDA, CDR2 SQIVND (reference sequence). The CDR3 DNA sequence: TGTGCCAGTACGGTGGACAGGGACAACTCCTATGGCTACACCTTC. Translating gives CASTVDRDNSYGYTF.

The CDR3 reads CASSKQGLVEAFF. The CDR3 DNA sequence: TGTGCCAGTAGTAAACAGGGCCTCGTTGAGGCTTTCTTT. The chain combines TRBV19 with TRBJ1-1; TRBD1 might be the D (6 bases). The CDR3 loop spans 13 amino acids. CDR1 is LNHDA and CDR2 is SQIVND in the germline V gene (reference sequence). V was cut by 4 bases and J by 11 bases, with 17 bases left in between.

This clone appeared once. This chain links TRBV19 with TRBJ2-5; D is ambiguous. The CDR3 is 12 residues long. The V end lost 4 bases, the J end lost 0 bases, and 3 bases lay between the germline ends. Germline V lookup: CDR1 LNHDA, CDR2 SQIVND (reference sequence). This CDR3 is CASSTNQETQYF. In DNA, the CDR3 is TGTGCCAGTAGTACCAACCAAGAGACCCAGTACTTC.

V is TRBV5-4 and J is TRBJ2-7, with a weak D call TRBD1 (6 bases). Trimming removed 1 base at V and 0 bases at J, with 8 bases between. Germline V gene sequence: CDR1 SGHNT, CDR2 YYREEE (reference sequence). The CDR3 consists of 14 residues. Here the CDR3 DNA reads TGTGCCAGCAGCTTGACAGGGAGCTCCTACGAGCAGTACTTC. As protein: CASSLTGSSYEQYF.

This chain joins TRBV7-3 and TRBJ2-7; D perhaps matches TRBD1 (5 bases). Trimming removed 2 bases at V and 0 bases at J, with 11 bases between. Germline CDR1 SGHTA, CDR2 FQGTGA. This CDR3 has 15 residues. DNA for the CDR3: TGTGCCAGCAGCTTAGGGGCAGGACCCTCCTACGAGCAGTACTTC. It yields the protein CASSLGAGPSYEQYF. Complete variable domain (other parts from reference TRBV7-3 and TRBJ2-7): GAGVSQTPSNKVTEKGKYVELRCDPISGHTALYWYRQSLGQGPEFLIYFQGTGAADDSGLPNDRFFAVRPEGSVSTLKIQRTERGDSAVYLCASSLGAGPSYEQYFGPGTRLTVT.

This clone was found once. The rearrangement uses TRBV14 and TRBJ2-7; 7 nucleotides agree with TRBD1. This CDR3 contains 15 residues. V trimming: 3 bases; J trimming: 4 bases; junction bases outside the gene matches: 9. Germline V lookup: CDR1 SGHDN, CDR2 FVKESK. CDR3 bases: TGTGCCAGCAGCCATTTAGGGGGCAGTGAGTACGAGCAGTACTTC. Encoded protein: CASSHLGGSEYEQYF. Drawing the rest from reference TRBV14 and TRBJ2-7, the complete variable domain is EAGVTQFPSHSVIEKGQTVTLRCDPISGHDNLYWYRRVMGKEIKFLLHFVKESKQDESGMPNNRFLAERTGGTYSTLKVQPAELEDSGVYFCASSHLGGSEYEQYFGPGTRLTVT.

This clone was counted once. This chain joins TRBV30 and TRBJ1-1; tentative D call: TRBD1 (5 bases). Germline V gives CDR1 GTSNPN, CDR2 SVGIG (reference sequence). V shed 5 bases and J shed 2 bases, with 15 bases lying between them. This CDR3 spans 14 amino acids. DNA of the CDR3: TGTGCCTGGGATCGACAGTTAGTCAACACTGAAGCTTTCTTT. Residues: CAWDRQLVNTEAFF.

The chain couples TRBV5-1 to TRBJ1-3; 7 bases fit TRBD1. With 0 bases clipped from V and 2 bases from J, the junction kept 8 bases outside the gene matches. The germline CDR1 and CDR2 sequences are SGHRS and YFSETQ. This CDR3 contains 17 residues. CDR3 coding DNA: TGCGCCAGCAGCTTGGCCCTCACCACAGGGGCTGGAAACACCATATATTTT. This codes for CASSLALTTGAGNTIYF.

This chain connects TRBV5-1 to TRBJ2-1; 7 bases fit TRBD1. Trimming at V came to 2 bases and at J to 8 bases, leaving 10 bases not matched to a gene. The CDR3 runs to 15 residues. In germline, CDR1 is SGHRS, CDR2 YFSETQ. The CDR3: CASSFAQGSRDEQFF. The CDR3 DNA follows: TGCGCCAGCAGCTTTGCACAGGGGAGTAGAGATGAGCAGTTCTTC.

This chain links TRBV19 with TRBJ2-1; 10 bases fit TRBD2. Looked up from germline, CDR1 is LNHDA and CDR2 is SQIVND (reference sequence). The CDR3 is 16 residues long. V lost 4 bases to trimming and J lost 0 bases; unmatched junction nucleotides: 3. The CDR3, as DNA: TGTGCCAGTAGTAGTCTAGCGGGGGACTCCTACAATGAGCAGTTCTTC. It is translated as CASSSLAGDSYNEQFF. The full variable domain, rest sourced from reference TRBV19 and TRBJ2-1, is DGGITQSPKYLFRKEGQNVTLSCEQNLNHDAMYWYRQDPGQGLRLIYYSQIVNDFQKGDIAEGYSVSREKKESFPLTVTSAQKNPTAFYLCASSSLAGDSYNEQFFGPGTRLTVL.

This clone was counted a few times. The genes are TRBV28 and TRBJ1-5, with 10 bases matching TRBD1. This CDR3 spans 14 amino acids. The V segment lost 7 bases and the J segment 6 bases; nucleotides outside the gene matches: 6. From germline, CDR1 is MDHEN and CDR2 SYDVKM. CDR3 sequence: CASTEGQGFQPQHF. In DNA, the CDR3 is TGTGCCAGCACCGAGGGACAGGGGTTTCAGCCCCAGCATTTT.

The chain is built from TRBV7-9 and TRBJ2-7; maybe TRBD2 (5 bases). V shed 3 bases and J shed 0 bases, with 9 bases lying between them. The length of the CDR3 is 14 residues. Germline-derived CDR1 and CDR2 are SEHNR and FQNEAQ (reference sequence). The CDR3 is CASSLADSSYEQYF. The DNA for the CDR3 is TGTGCCAGCAGCTTGGCGGACTCCTCCTACGAGCAGTACTTC.

This rearrangement joins TRBV11-3 to TRBJ2-5; 8 positions agree with TRBD1. The CDR3 covers 15 residues. CDR1 and CDR2 from the germline V gene are SGHNT and YENEEA. V was pared by 6 bases and J by 2 bases, with 8 bases of the junction left unmatched. CDR3 nucleotides: TGTGCCAGCAGTTTCACAGGGGGTCTGCAAGAGACCCAGTACTTC. It is translated as CASSFTGGLQETQYF.

V and J are TRBV27 and TRBJ1-4; D is perhaps TRBD1 (5 bases). The V gene lost 5 bases and the J gene lost 1 base, with 8 bases spanning the gap. Germline V CDR1 and CDR2: MNHEY, SMNVEV (reference sequence). The CDR3 is 14 residues long. The CDR3 DNA is TGTGCCAGCAGTCAGGGCCTAACTAATGAAAAACTGTTTTTT. Its translation: CASSQGLTNEKLFF.

With respect to this clone: The same CDR3 is also encoded by other DNA sequences in this sample. The gene calls are TRBV5-1 and TRBJ2-5, with D perhaps matching TRBD1 (6 bases). Trimming removed 0 bases at V and 5 bases at J, with 14 bases between. This CDR3 spans 15 amino acids. Germline-derived CDR1 and CDR2 are SGHRS and YFSETQ. CDR3 sequence reads: CASSLGQGSGETQYF. CDR3 sequence (DNA): TGCGCCAGCAGCTTGGGGCAGGGGAGTGGCGAGACCCAGTACTTC.

The chain links TRBV6-1 to TRBJ1-2, with D maybe TRBD1 (5 bases). V was cut by 0 bases and J by 4 bases, with 9 bases left in between. CDR3 length: 14 residues. CDR1 is MNHNS and CDR2 is SASEGT in the germline V gene. The CDR3 DNA follows: TGTGCCAGCAGTGAAGCAAGGCAGGGCTATGGCTACACCTTC. It is translated as CASSEARQGYGYTF.

V usage is TRBV4-1 and J usage is TRBJ2-1, with TRBD2 as a possible D gene (6 bases). This CDR3 region has 14 residues. From germline, CDR1 is MGHRA and CDR2 YSYEKL. The V gene lost 2 bases and the J gene lost 8 bases, with 13 bases spanning the gap. CDR3 region: CASSQLTSSDEQFF. The CDR3, as DNA: TGCGCCAGCAGCCAACTGACTAGTTCGGATGAGCAGTTCTTC.

There are a few counts of this clone. The chain is built from TRBV5-1 and TRBJ1-1; 9 bases align to TRBD1. The V gene end was trimmed by 4 bases and the J gene end by 0 bases; junction bases not matched to a gene: 13. The CDR3 runs to 18 residues. Per the germline V gene, CDR1 is SGHRS and CDR2 is YFSETQ. CDR3 sequence (DNA): TGCGCCAGCAGCCTACCGGGACAGGGAGACTACGTGAACACTGAAGCTTTCTTT. It yields the protein CASSLPGQGDYVNTEAFF.

This clone was observed once. This chain uses TRBV5-1 with TRBJ2-2; D may be TRBD1 (5 bases). Trimming shortened V by 1 base and J by 5 bases, and 9 bases separated the two germline ends. This CDR3 is built from 14 residues. In germline, CDR1 is SGHRS, CDR2 YFSETQ. CDR3 sequence: CASSLSDTTGELFF. CDR3 DNA sequence: TGCGCCAGCAGCTTGTCGGACACAACCGGGGAGCTGTTTTTT.

The chain links TRBV3-1 (or the pseudogene TRBV3-2) to TRBJ2-1; TRBD2 matches 7 bases. Unmatched junction bases numbered 9, after V lost 4 bases and J lost 3 bases. Germline values: CDR1 LGHDT, CDR2 YNNKEL (reference sequence). CDR3 size: 16 residues. CDR3 in DNA: TGTGCCAGCAGCCCCCTGGAAGGACTAGACTACAATGAGCAGTTCTTC. It translates to CASSPLEGLDYNEQFF.